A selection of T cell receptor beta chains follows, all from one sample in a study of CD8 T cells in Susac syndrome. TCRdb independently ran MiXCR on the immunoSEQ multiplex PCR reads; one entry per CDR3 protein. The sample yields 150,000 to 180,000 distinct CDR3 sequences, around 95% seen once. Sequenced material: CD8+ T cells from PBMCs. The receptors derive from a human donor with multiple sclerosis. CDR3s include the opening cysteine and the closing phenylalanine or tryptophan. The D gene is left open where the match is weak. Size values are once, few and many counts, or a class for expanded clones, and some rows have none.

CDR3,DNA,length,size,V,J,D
CASSKGTGTASYEQYF,TGTGCCAGTAGTAAAGGAACCGGGACAGCCTCGTACGAGCAGTACTTC,16,NA,TRBV19,TRBJ2-7,TRBD1
CASSLIGTGTYEQYF,TGTGCCAGCAGCTTAATCGGGACAGGGACCTACGAGCAGTACTTC,15,NA,TRBV7-9,TRBJ2-7,TRBD1
CASSWEGPGSPLHF,TGTGCCAGCAGCTGGGAAGGGCCGGGGTCACCCCTCCACTTT,14,NA,TRBV5-6,TRBJ1-6,NA
CASSLVLADTQYF,TGTGCCAGCAGCTTGGTTCTAGCAGATACGCAGTATTTT,13,NA,TRBV11-2,TRBJ2-3,NA
CASSVGSADTQYF,TGTGCCAGCAGCGTAGGATCCGCAGATACGCAGTATTTT,13,NA,TRBV9,TRBJ2-3,NA
CASTKTSEETQYF,TGTGCCAGCACCAAGACTAGCGAGGAGACCCAGTACTTC,13,once,TRBV12-3/TRBV12-4,TRBJ2-5,TRBD2
CAWSVRPGISTNEKLFF,TGTGCCTGGAGTGTACGCCCAGGAATCTCAACTAATGAAAAACTGTTTTTT,17,NA,TRBV30,TRBJ1-4,NA
CASSQRTSGAYQETQYF,TGTGCCAGCAGCCAAAGGACTAGCGGGGCGTACCAAGAGACCCAGTACTTC,17,NA,TRBV3-1,TRBJ2-5,TRBD2
CASSNLVGEQFF,TGTGCCAGCAGTAACCTGGTGGGTGAGCAGTTCTTC,12,NA,TRBV25-1,TRBJ2-1,NA
CASRGLAGDSEETQYF,TGTGCCAGCAGGGGACTAGCGGGGGACTCGGAGGAGACCCAGTACTTC,16,NA,TRBV2,TRBJ2-5,TRBD2
CSVGFAFNTGELFF,TGCAGCGTTGGGTTCGCCTTCAACACCGGGGAGCTGTTTTTT,14,NA,TRBV29-1,TRBJ2-2,NA
CSAETLQGSLDEAFF,TGCAGCGCCGAAACCCTGCAGGGTTCCCTAGATGAAGCTTTCTTT,15,NA,TRBV29-1,TRBJ1-1,NA
CASSLKPRTYEQYF,TGTGCCAGCAGCTTGAAGCCCAGAACCTACGAGCAGTACTTC,14,NA,TRBV5-6,TRBJ2-7,NA
CSARGVAREGPYEQYF,TGCAGTGCTAGGGGGGTGGCCAGGGAAGGCCCCTACGAGCAGTACTTC,16,NA,TRBV20-1,TRBJ2-7,NA
CASSSQGRLNQPQHF,TGTGCCAGCAGTTCCCAGGGGCGGCTAAATCAGCCCCAGCATTTT,15,NA,TRBV27,TRBJ1-5,NA
CASSWFQNIQYF,TGTGCCAGCAGTTGGTTTCAAAACATTCAGTACTTC,12,NA,TRBV12-3/TRBV12-4,TRBJ2-4,NA
CASSSKGESDTEAFF,TGCGCCAGCAGCTCCAAGGGGGAGTCGGACACTGAAGCTTTCTTT,15,NA,TRBV5-1,TRBJ1-1,NA
CASSDPGTDTF,TGTGCCAGCTCTGACCCAGGGACCGACACCTTC,11,NA,TRBV9,TRBJ1-2,NA
CASRDRRFYEQYF,TGTGCCAGCCGGGACAGGCGATTCTACGAGCAGTACTTC,13,NA,TRBV2,TRBJ2-7,TRBD1
CASSYPPAGDEQFF,TGCGCCAGCAGCTACCCGCCCGCCGGGGATGAGCAGTTCTTC,14,NA,TRBV5-1,TRBJ2-1,NA
CASSQDSASGGNEQFF,TGTGCCAGCAGCCAAGATTCGGCTAGCGGGGGGAATGAGCAGTTCTTC,16,few,TRBV4-2,TRBJ2-1,TRBD2
CASSLEGSILNYGYTF,TGCGCCAGCAGCTTGGAGGGCAGTATACTTAACTATGGCTACACCTTC,16,NA,TRBV5-1,TRBJ1-2,NA
CSFGQGGLSEAFF,TGCAGCTTCGGACAGGGAGGGTTAAGTGAAGCTTTCTTT,13,NA,TRBV29-1,TRBJ1-1,TRBD1
CASTPGLAGEQFF,TGTGCCAGTACCCCGGGGCTAGCGGGTGAGCAGTTCTTC,13,NA,TRBV19,TRBJ2-1,TRBD2
CASSVRRQETWQETQYF,TGTGCCAGCAGCGTCCGGAGACAGGAGACCTGGCAAGAGACCCAGTACTTC,17,once,TRBV3-1,TRBJ2-5,NA
CASSGDSDYEQYF,TGTGCCAGCAGCGGAGATTCGGACTACGAGCAGTACTTC,13,NA,TRBV9,TRBJ2-7,NA
CASSPQGGAYNEQFF,TGTGCCAGCAGTCCTCAGGGGGGGGCCTACAATGAGCAGTTCTTC,15,NA,TRBV12-3/TRBV12-4,TRBJ2-1,NA
CAWSVGRGSYGYTF,TGTGCCTGGAGTGTGGGCAGGGGATCCTATGGCTACACCTTC,14,NA,TRBV30,TRBJ1-2,NA
CASSDWGEHQETQYF,TGTGCCAGCAGTGACTGGGGGGAGCATCAAGAGACCCAGTACTTC,15,NA,TRBV6-1,TRBJ2-5,NA
CACRGGDDYGYTF,TGTGCCTGCAGAGGGGGGGATGACTATGGCTACACCTTC,13,NA,TRBV27,TRBJ1-2,NA
CASSEGQGYQPQHF,TGTGCCAGCAGTGAAGGACAGGGGTATCAGCCCCAGCATTTT,14,NA,TRBV2,TRBJ1-5,TRBD1
CASSQDLNVEQYF,TGCGCCAGCAGCCAAGATCTTAACGTGGAGCAGTACTTC,13,NA,TRBV4-1,TRBJ2-7,NA
CASSSHRTAATGELFF,TGTGCCAGCAGCTCGCATAGGACAGCGGCCACCGGGGAGCTGTTTTTT,16,NA,TRBV7-9,TRBJ2-2,NA
CATSRGTSGSYNEQFF,TGTGCCACCAGCAGAGGGACTAGCGGCTCCTACAATGAGCAGTTCTTC,16,once,TRBV15,TRBJ2-1,TRBD2
CASSRGLAGGSRGETQYF,TGTGCCAGTAGTAGAGGACTAGCGGGGGGTTCTCGCGGGGAGACCCAGTACTTC,18,NA,TRBV19,TRBJ2-5,TRBD2
CASSQVVTGANTDTQYF,TGCGCCAGCAGCCAAGTTGTTACGGGGGCCAACACAGATACGCAGTATTTT,17,NA,TRBV4-1,TRBJ2-3,NA
CAWRAGNTEAFF,TGTGCCTGGAGGGCGGGGAACACTGAAGCTTTCTTT,12,NA,TRBV30,TRBJ1-1,NA
CAWSRSGAGVGYTF,TGTGCCTGGAGTCGTTCGGGGGCAGGAGTTGGCTACACCTTC,14,NA,TRBV30,TRBJ1-2,NA
CSVRQPDTGELFF,TGCAGCGTCAGACAGCCAGACACCGGGGAGCTGTTTTTT,13,NA,TRBV29-1,TRBJ2-2,NA
CASSLRGRKADEQYF,TGTGCCAGCAGCTTAAGGGGCAGGAAGGCCGACGAGCAGTACTTC,15,NA,TRBV7-3,TRBJ2-7,NA
CASSLNWAEAFF,TGTGCCAGCAGTTTGAACTGGGCTGAAGCTTTCTTT,12,NA,TRBV12-3/TRBV12-4,TRBJ1-1,NA
CSVDGLEAPGKAPETQYF,TGCAGCGTTGATGGGCTGGAGGCGCCGGGGAAGGCACCAGAGACCCAGTACTTC,18,NA,TRBV29-1,TRBJ2-5,NA
CASSLARATEAFF,TGTGCCAGCAGCTTAGCGCGGGCAACTGAAGCTTTCTTT,13,NA,TRBV7-9,TRBJ1-1,NA
CASSEQGSNSPLHF,TGTGCCAGCAGCGAACAGGGTAGTAATTCACCCCTCCACTTT,14,NA,TRBV6-5,TRBJ1-6,NA
CATGDGATDTQYF,TGTGCCACGGGGGACGGGGCCACAGATACGCAGTATTTT,13,NA,TRBV24-1,TRBJ2-3,NA
CASSWGREGVQYF,TGTGCCAGCAGCTGGGGGAGAGAAGGGGTCCAGTACTTC,13,NA,TRBV7-9,TRBJ2-5,NA
CSVLTVASEQYF,TGCAGCGTTTTAACGGTGGCCTCCGAGCAGTACTTC,12,NA,TRBV29-1,TRBJ2-7,NA
CARRTPDSNTGELFF,TGTGCCAGAAGAACCCCGGACAGCAACACCGGGGAGCTGTTTTTT,15,NA,TRBV2,TRBJ2-2,NA
CASSERGEGETQYF,TGTGCCAGCAGTGAAAGGGGGGAAGGGGAGACCCAGTACTTC,14,NA,TRBV25-1,TRBJ2-5,NA
CASSLGQGHSPLHF,TGTGCCAGCAGCTTGGGACAGGGTCATTCACCCCTCCACTTT,14,NA,TRBV5-4,TRBJ1-6,TRBD1
CASSYSMGGYTEAFF,TGTGCCAGCAGTTACTCGATGGGAGGATACACTGAAGCTTTCTTT,15,once,TRBV6-5,TRBJ1-1,NA
CASSRGLAKTQYF,TGTGCCAGCAGCCGCGGACTAGCGAAGACCCAGTACTTC,13,NA,TRBV6-2/TRBV6-3,TRBJ2-5,TRBD2
CASSLQALNTEAFF,TGTGCCAGCAGCTTGCAGGCCTTAAACACTGAAGCTTTCTTT,14,NA,TRBV5-4,TRBJ1-1,NA
CSARGRDRGIYEQFF,TGCAGTGCTAGAGGCCGGGACAGGGGGATCTATGAGCAGTTCTTC,15,NA,TRBV20-1,TRBJ2-1,TRBD1
CASSSSMPEYNEQFF,TGTGCCAGCAGCAGCTCCATGCCGGAGTACAATGAGCAGTTCTTC,15,NA,TRBV7-9,TRBJ2-1,NA
CAWWQGGYTF,TGTGCCTGGTGGCAGGGCGGCTACACCTTC,10,NA,TRBV30,TRBJ1-2,NA
CASSVLAGVNTDTQYF,TGTGCCAGCAGTGTACTAGCGGGGGTTAACACAGATACGCAGTATTTT,16,NA,TRBV2,TRBJ2-3,TRBD2